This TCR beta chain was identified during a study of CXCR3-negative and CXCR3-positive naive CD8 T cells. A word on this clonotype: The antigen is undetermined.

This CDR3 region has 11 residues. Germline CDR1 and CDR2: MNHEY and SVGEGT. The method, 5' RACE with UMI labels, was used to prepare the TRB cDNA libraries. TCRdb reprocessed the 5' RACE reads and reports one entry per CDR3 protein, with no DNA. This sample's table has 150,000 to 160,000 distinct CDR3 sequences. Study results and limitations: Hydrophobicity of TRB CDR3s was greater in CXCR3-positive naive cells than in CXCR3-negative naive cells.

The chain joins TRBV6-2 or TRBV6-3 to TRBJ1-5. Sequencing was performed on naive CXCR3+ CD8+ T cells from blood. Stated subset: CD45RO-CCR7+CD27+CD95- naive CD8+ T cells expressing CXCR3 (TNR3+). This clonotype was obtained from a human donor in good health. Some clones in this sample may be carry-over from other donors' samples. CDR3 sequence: CASSYSQELHF.